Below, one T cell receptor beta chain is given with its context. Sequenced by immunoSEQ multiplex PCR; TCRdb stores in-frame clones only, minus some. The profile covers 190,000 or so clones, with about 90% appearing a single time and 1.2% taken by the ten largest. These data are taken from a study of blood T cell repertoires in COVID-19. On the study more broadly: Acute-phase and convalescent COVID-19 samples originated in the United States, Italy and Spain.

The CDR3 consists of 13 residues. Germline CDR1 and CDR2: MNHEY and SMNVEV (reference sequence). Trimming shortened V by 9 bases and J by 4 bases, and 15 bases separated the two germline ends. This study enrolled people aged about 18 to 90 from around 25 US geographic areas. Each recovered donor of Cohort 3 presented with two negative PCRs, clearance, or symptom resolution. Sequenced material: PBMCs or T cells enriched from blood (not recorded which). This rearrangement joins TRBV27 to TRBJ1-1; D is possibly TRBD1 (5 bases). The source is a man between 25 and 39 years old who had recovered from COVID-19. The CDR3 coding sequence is TGTGCCAGTAAAGGGGTGGGCGGCACTGAAGCTTTCTTT. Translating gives CASKGVGGTEAFF.